This TCR beta chain was sequenced for a study of blood T cell repertoires in COVID-19. The wider study: T cells, B-cell-depleted T cells, or PBMCs supplied cDNA or gDNA.

Sequenced by immunoSEQ multiplex PCR; TCRdb stores in-frame clones only, minus some. The table lists 55,000 to 75,000 clones, approximately 81% of them singletons. This clone has a single count. This TCR was recovered from a man between 60 and 75 years old with COVID-19, enrolled during active disease. Sequences were obtained from peripheral blood.

DNA for the CDR3: TGTGCCAGCAGTCCATTGATGTCCCTTCGGTATGGCTACACCTTC. It encodes CASSPLMSLRYGYTF. The J gene is TRBJ1-2, the V gene TRBV6-5; D is ambiguous. The germline gives CDR1 MNHEY, CDR2 SVGAGI. There are 15 residues in the CDR3. V gave up 5 bases and J gave up 5 bases, with 18 bases separating them.